This T cell receptor beta chain was profiled in a study of OX40 agonist ivuxolimab in advanced cancers. About this clone itself: The antigen remains undetermined.

Generated by immunoSEQ multiplex PCR, the TCRdb table keeps only in-frame clones and is missing some. The table has around 44,000 clones, 75% to 90% seen once. With baseline, cycle 4 day 1, and cycle 7 day 1 as timepoints, blood was sampled. Findings of the study overall: Certain nonresponders additionally had low normalized T-cell clonal expansion.

Germline V lookup: CDR1 SGHDT, CDR2 YYEEEE. With V trimmed by 0 bases and J by 7 bases, 7 bases remained unmatched. The CDR3 covers 16 residues. The V and J genes are TRBV5-6 and TRBJ2-1; 10 bases fit TRBD2. The sequence came from an adult with an advanced solid tumor such as melanoma, head and neck, liver or kidney cancer. The specimen was CD4+ or CD8+ T cells sorted from blood, collected in a trial of the OX40 agonist ivuxolimab. CDR3 amino acids: CASSLVAGTSVNEQFF. The DNA of the CDR3 is TGTGCCAGCAGCTTGGTGGCCGGGACTAGCGTTAATGAGCAGTTCTTC.